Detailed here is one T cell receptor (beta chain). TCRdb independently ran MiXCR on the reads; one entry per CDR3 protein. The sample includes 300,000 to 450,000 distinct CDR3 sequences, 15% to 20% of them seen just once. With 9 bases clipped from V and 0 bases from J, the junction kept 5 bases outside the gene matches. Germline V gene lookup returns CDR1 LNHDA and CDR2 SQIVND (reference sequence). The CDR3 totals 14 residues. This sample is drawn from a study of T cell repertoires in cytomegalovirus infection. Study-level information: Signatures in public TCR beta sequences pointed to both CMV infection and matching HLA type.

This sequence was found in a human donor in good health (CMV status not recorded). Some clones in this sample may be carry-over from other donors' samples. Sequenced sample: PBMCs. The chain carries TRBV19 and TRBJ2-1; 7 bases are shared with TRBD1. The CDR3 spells CASSGDSSYNEQFF. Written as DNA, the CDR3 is TGTGCCAGCAGTGGGGACAGCTCCTACAATGAGCAGTTCTTC. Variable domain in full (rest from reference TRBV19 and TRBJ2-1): DGGITQSPKYLFRKEGQNVTLSCEQNLNHDAMYWYRQDPGQGLRLIYYSQIVNDFQKGDIAEGYSVSREKKESFPLTVTSAQKNPTAFYLCASSGDSSYNEQFFGPGTRLTVL.